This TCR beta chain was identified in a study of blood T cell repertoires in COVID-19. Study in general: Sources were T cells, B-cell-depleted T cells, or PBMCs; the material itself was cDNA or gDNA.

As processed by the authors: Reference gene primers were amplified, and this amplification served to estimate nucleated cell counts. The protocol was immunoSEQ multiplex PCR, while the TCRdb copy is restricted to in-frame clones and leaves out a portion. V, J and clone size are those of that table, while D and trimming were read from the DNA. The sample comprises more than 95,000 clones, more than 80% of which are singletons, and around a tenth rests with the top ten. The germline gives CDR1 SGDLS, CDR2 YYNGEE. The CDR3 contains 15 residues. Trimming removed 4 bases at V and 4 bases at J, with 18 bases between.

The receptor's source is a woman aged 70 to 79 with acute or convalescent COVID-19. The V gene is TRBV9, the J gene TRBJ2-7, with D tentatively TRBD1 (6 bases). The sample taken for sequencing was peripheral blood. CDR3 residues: CASSLGTGSLYEQYF. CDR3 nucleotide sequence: TGTGCCAGCAGCCTGGGAACAGGGTCACTATACGAGCAGTACTTC.